This T cell receptor (beta chain) was captured by sequencing in a study of cytomegalovirus exposure and HLA in healthy donors. Study-wide points: The study put roughly 160 TCR beta chains on its list as cytomegalovirus-associated. Among the CMV-associated chains, a few were confirmed in vitro as specific for CMV antigens. Most observed TCR sequences were rare, whereas some public TCRs were detected in many donors.

Assay used: immunoSEQ multiplex PCR; TCRdb lists only in-frame clones, some missing. The sample contains some 170,000 clones, approximately 86% of which appear only once. This clone has just a few counts. The antigen remains unidentified. The CDR3 sequence is 14 residues long. The germline V gene has CDR1 LGHNA and CDR2 YNFKEQ. V lost 4 bases to trimming and J lost 6 bases; unmatched junction nucleotides: 5. The donors were members of the validation cohort comprising 100 to 150 subjects, separate from the roughly 700-subject first cohort. This receptor was obtained from a man between 18 and 35 years old in good health and CMV-seropositive. Material for sequencing was PBMCs. The chain recombines TRBV4-2 with TRBJ1-5, with 8 bases lining up with TRBD1. CDR3 residues: CASSPGTGGQPQHF. The CDR3 nucleotides are TGTGCCAGCAGCCCCGGGACAGGAGGTCAGCCCCAGCATTTT.